This T cell receptor beta chain is from a study of T cells after yellow fever vaccination. TCR cDNA, made by 5'RACE template switching, carried an added universal primer site and UMIs. TCRdb re-analysed the 5' RACE reads in MiXCR, keeping a single row per CDR3 protein. The data contain over 300,000 distinct CDR3 sequences, 3% to 4.5% of them singletons. This clonotype came up many times. Its antigen is as yet unknown. Germline CDR1 and CDR2: SGDLS and YYNGEE. V was shortened by 5 bases and J by 5 bases, with 16 bases between the two germline ends. This CDR3 is 14 amino acids long. Overall study results and limits: There was a small share of clonotypes that showed up in both the CD4 and CD8 compartments. After the booster, roughly 96% of CD4 and 88% of CD8 primary-response clones were re-detected.

The receptor was isolated from a young man who received the YFV17D yellow fever vaccine. V usage is TRBV9 and J usage is TRBJ2-5; perhaps TRBD2 as D (6 bases). The sample in question was PBMCs, obtained on the day of the yellow fever booster vaccination. CDR3 amino acids: CASSTGALGETQYF. In DNA, the CDR3 is TGTGCCAGCAGTACGGGAGCCCTAGGGGAGACCCAGTACTTC.